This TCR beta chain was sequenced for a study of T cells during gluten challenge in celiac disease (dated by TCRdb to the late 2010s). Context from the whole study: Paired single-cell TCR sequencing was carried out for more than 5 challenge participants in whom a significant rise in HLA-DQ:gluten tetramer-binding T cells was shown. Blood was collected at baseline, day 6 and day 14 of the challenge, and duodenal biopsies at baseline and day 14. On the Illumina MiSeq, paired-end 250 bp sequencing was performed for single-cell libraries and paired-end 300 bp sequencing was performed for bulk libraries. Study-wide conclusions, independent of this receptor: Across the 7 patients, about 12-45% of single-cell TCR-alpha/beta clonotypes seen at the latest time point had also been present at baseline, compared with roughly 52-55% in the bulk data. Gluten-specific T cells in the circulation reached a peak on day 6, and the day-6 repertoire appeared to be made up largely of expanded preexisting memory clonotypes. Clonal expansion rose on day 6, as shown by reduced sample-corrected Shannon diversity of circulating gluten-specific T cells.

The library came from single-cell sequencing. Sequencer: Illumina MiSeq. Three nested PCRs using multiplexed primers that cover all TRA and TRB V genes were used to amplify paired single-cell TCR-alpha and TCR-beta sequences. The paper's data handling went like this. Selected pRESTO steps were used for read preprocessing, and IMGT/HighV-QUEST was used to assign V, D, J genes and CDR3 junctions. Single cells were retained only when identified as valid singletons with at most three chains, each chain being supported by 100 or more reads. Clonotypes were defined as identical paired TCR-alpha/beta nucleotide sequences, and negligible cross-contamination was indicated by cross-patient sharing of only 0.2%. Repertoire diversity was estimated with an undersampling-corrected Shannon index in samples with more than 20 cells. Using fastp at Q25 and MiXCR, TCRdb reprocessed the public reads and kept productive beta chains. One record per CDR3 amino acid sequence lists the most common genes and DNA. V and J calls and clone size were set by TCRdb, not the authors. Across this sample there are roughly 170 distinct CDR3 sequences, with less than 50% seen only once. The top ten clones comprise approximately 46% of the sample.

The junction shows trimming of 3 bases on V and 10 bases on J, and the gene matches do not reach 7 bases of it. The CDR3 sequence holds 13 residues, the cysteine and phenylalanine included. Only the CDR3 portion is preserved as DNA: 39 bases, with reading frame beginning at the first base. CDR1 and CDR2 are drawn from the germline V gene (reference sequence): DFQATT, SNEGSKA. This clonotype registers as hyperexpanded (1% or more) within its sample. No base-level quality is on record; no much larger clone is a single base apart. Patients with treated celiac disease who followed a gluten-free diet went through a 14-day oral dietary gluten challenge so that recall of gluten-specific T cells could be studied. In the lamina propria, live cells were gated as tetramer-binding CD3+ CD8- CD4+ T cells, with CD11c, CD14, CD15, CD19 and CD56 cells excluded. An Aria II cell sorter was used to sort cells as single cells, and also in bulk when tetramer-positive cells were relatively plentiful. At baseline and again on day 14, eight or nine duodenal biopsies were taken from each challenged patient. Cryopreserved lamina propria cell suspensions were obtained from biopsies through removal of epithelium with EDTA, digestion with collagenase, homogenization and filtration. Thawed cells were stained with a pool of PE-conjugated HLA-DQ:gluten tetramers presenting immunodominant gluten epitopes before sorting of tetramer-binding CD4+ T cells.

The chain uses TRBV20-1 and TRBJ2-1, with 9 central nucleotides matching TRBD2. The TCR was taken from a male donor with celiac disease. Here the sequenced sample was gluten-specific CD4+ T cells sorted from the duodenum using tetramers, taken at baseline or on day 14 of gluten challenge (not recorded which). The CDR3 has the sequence CSASGGGAWEQFF. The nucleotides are TGCAGTGCTAGTGGCGGGGGGGCCTGGGAGCAGTTCTTC.